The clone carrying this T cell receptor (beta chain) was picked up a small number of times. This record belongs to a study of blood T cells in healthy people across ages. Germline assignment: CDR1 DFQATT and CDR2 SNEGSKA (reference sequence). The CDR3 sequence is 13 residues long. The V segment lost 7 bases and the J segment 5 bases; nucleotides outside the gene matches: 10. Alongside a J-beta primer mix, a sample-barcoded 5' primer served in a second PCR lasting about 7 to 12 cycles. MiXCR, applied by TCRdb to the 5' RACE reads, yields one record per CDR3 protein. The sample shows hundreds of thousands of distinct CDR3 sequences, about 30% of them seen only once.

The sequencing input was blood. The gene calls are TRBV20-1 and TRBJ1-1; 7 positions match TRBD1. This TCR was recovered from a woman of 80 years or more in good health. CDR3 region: CSVGTGEWTEAFF. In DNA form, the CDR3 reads TGCAGTGTAGGAACAGGGGAGTGGACTGAAGCTTTCTTT.